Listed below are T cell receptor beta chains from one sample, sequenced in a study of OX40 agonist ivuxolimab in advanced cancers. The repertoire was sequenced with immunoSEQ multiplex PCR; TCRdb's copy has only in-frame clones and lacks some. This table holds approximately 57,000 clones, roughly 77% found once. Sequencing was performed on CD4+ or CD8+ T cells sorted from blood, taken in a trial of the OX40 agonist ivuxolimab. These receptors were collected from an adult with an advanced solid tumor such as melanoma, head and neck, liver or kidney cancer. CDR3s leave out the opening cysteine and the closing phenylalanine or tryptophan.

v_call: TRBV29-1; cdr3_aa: SSTGGTGELF
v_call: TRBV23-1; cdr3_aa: ASSPTATGRETQY
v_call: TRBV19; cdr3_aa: ASSFDNNQPQH
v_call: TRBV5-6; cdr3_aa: ASSFTDYEQY
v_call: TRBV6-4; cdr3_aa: ASSEGVNQPQH
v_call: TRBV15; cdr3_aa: ATSSGGWGSGGYT
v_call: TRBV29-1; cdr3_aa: SVEDTQYQETQY
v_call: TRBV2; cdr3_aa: ASSEQGFSTDTQY
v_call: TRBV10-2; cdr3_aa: ASSSGGASTGELF
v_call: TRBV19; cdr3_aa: ASTAYNQPQH
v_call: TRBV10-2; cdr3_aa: ASRAFSYNEQF
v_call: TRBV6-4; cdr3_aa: ASSHTGELF
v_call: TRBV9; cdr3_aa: ASSVAGTEYEQY
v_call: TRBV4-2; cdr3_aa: ASSQVDTIYEQY
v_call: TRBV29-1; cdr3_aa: SVSSTEAF
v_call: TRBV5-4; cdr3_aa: ASSKTGGIANEKLF
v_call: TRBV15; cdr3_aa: ATSPQKGGANYGYT
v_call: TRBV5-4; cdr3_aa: ASLVGGTDTQY
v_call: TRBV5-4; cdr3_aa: ASSLGGRAYEQY
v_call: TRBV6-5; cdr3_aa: ASSYGGFNSPLH
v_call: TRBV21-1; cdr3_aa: ASSYLSSGHSTDTQY
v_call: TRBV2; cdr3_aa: ASSESVYGYT
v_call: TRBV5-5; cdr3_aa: ASSLGGRSYNEQF
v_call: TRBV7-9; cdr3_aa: ASSLEVDQPQH
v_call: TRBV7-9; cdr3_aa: ASRRPGTGVETQY
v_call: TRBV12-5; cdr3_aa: ASALGQGFYEQY
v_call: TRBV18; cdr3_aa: ASSPGRASSPLH
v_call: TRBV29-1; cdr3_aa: SAKLDREGDSNQPQH
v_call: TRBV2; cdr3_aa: ASRETGIDTDTQY
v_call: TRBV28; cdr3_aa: ASRPTHVEYNEQF
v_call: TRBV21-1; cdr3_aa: ASSKVGGLKDTQY
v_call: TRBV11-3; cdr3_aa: ASSLDPGDRKSF
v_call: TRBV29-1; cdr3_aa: SVGEDYEQY
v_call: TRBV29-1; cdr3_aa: SVSQTGTYEQY
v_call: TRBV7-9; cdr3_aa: ASSPGGVGSYGYT
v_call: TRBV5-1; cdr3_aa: ASSSQGTGELF
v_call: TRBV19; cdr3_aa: ASSEGTSYNSPLH
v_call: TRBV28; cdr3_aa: ASRGPEHEQY
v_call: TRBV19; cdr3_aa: ASISRRETGELF
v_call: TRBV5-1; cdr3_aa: ASSLASYEQY
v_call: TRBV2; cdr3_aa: ASSEWDRARETQY
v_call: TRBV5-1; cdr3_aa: ASRSNGNTIY
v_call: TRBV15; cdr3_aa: ATSNMGQGVTQY
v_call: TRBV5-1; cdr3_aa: ASSLVGGQNTGELF
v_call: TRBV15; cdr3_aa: ATSRSGQGENYGYT
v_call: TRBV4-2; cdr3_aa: ASSQDGQRGGGTQY
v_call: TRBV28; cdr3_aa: ASSLGQADHQPQH
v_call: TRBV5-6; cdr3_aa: ASSSRGAGEKLF
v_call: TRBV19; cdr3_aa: ASSIAVNQPQH
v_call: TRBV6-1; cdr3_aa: ASSERPSGNTIY
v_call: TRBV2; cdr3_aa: ATAREEKLF
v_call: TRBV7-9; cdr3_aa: ASRSIMNTEAF
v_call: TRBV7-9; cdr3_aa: ASSSPGGVNTIY
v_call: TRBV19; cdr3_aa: ASSPTGGSNEKLF